The source of this TCR beta chain is a study of cytomegalovirus exposure and HLA in healthy donors (TCRdb year 2017). About the investigation overall: An earlier analysis of some 600 of the donors reported about 260 Gb of sequence data and roughly 120 million unique TCR beta sequences obtained from some 200 million T cells. Alongside the repertoire data, information on donor age, sex, ethnicity and CMV serostatus was compiled. The genetic ancestry cluster associated with self-reported Caucasian donors included 81% of the roughly 400 genotyped donors. Across some 400 genotyped donors of the cohort, an average of roughly 230,000 unique TCR beta nucleotide sequences per donor were sequenced, and about a sixth of those sequences were non-productive. The number of typed donors differed by locus: about 629-640 for A, B, C, DRB1 and DQB1; 500 to 550 for DQA1; approximately 600 for DPA1; and 450 to 480 for DPB1. To study patterns of TCR occurrence, a later analysis re-analyzed previously published TCR beta repertoires from more than 550 donors and added high-resolution HLA genotyping. A handful of DR-DQ haplotypes were handled as single units for association and clustering because linkage in the cohort was strong. To decide whether each TCR beta V gene segment behaved as functional or pseudogenic, an earlier analysis of approximately 620 of the donors relied on high-throughput TCR beta sequencing. In the later analysis, no new phenotypic data were used to find candidate immune exposures; instead, reliance was placed on TCR beta sequences and their occurrence across donors. All discovery cohort repertoires had been generated using a single sequencing platform. High-throughput TCR immunosequencing, statistical association of individual TCRs with disease status, and machine learning were combined to predict cytomegalovirus infection status. A later genetic analysis took genome-wide SNP genotypes for about 55% of the roughly 670 donors and used that subset as a discovery cohort. Along with the roughly 700-subject first cohort, a separate validation cohort of over a hundred different subjects was used. The study profiled the T cell repertoires of hundreds of subjects by immunosequencing and related them to cytomegalovirus serostatus. The study aimed to test whether signatures of past pathogen exposure could be identified by cataloging public T cell receptors. Class I and class II HLA loci were covered by the typing at four-digit resolution. Approximately 310 gigabases of sequencing data and tens of millions of unique TCR sequences were included in an early release covering roughly 600 HLA-typed donors. General study outcomes and caveats: According to a later analysis, parvovirus B19, influenza, CMV and Epstein-Barr virus appeared linked to several top co-occurrence clusters. An earlier analysis of 587 of the donors showed that most TCR beta V segments appeared in productive rearrangements either about 90% or about 30% of the time, which broadly matched IMGT annotations. A group of highly shared sequence variants was considered likely to be a technical artifact of the sequencing pipeline. In a later genetic analysis, a missense DCLRE1C variant was associated with V-gene and J-gene trimming of TCR beta chains, and the association was replicated in an independent cohort. A later analysis associated about 17,000 TCR beta sequences with specific HLA alleles at a false discovery rate of 0.05. In a later analysis, TCR association rates were found to vary across HLA loci, with the most associated TCRs seen for DRB1 alleles and the fewest for HLA-C alleles. In a later genetic analysis, fewer N-insertions in productive TCRs were reported among donors in an Asian-associated ancestry cluster than the 666-donor mean. Roughly uniform sequencing depth across donors was assumed in presence/absence analyses, although this assumption may not hold. Because HLA typing was unavailable for some donors at each locus, only the typed subset was used in association tests. Across donors, most TCR sequences were observed very rarely, whereas some public TCRs were present in many individuals. A further reported finding was that TCR beta sequences accurately predicted the HLA-A and HLA-B alleles for most subjects in the first cohort. Assigning TCR associations to individual alleles was difficult when HLA alleles, especially DR and DQ, strongly co-occurred. It was suggested by the authors that the approach could potentially be generalized to other disease states and immunological phenotypes. The 87-base-pair reads could not distinguish some IMGT-functional V segments, including TRBV6-2 and TRBV6-3, so those segments were excluded. Because counts were too low, 15 to 20 rarely observed V segments, including chromosome 9 orphons, were excluded from the earlier analysis of around 640 of the donors. A total of 150 to 200 TCR beta chains were listed by the study as associated with cytomegalovirus. In vitro tests confirmed that a few of the cytomegalovirus-associated TCR beta chains recognize cytomegalovirus antigens. In a later analysis, HLA-associated TCR beta chains showed more clonal expansion and lower generation probabilities than non-associated chains that were equally common. Most CMV-associated TCR beta chains appeared to be HLA-restricted in a later analysis, and the HLA associations seemed to be driven largely by CMV exposure. The only immune exposure information available for the cohort was CMV serostatus. Correlated functional status among segregating V segments might reflect linkage disequilibrium, but an unknown experimental factor could not be ruled out. The classifier was reported to diagnose cytomegalovirus status with high specificity and sensitivity in both the original and validation cohorts. In this cohort, only TCR beta chains were sequenced, and detectable features were limited by the absence of alpha or paired-chain data.

On this clone itself: The target of this receptor is not known. Within one base of it there is no much larger clone, and no base qualities were kept.

Relative to germline, V is 7 bases shorter and J is 0 bases shorter, with 10 bases between their ends. The CDR3, cysteine through phenylalanine, is 14 amino acids long. Only the CDR3 part of the read is kept: 42 bases, read in frame from the first base. CDR1 and CDR2 are drawn from the germline V gene: MDHEN, SYDVKM. The library was made by the immunoSEQ multiplex PCR assay. The multiplex PCR relied on a mix of 60 forward primers for TCR Vbeta segments and 13 reverse primers for TCR Jbeta segments. Amplification of the CDR3 region of rearranged TCR beta genes was performed with a multiplex PCR assay on genomic DNA. The amplified TCR beta libraries were sequenced on the Illumina HiSeq System as 87-base-pair reads. The published analysis was carried out like this. Across the roughly 670 repertoires, a later analysis counted tens of millions of unique TCR beta chains, some 11 million of which were shared by at least two donors. To remove PCR and sequencing errors, raw reads were error-corrected and collapsed into unique sequences using a nearest-neighbor algorithm that merged closely related sequences. To assign V, D and J gene segments, CDR3 sequences were aligned to IMGT reference sequences. Each retained sequence needed at least a six-nucleotide match to both a V gene segment and a J gene segment. A rearrangement was called productive if the CDR3 had no stop codons and remained in frame with V and J, and every other rearrangement was called non-productive. Following IMGT convention, CDR3 was defined as the stretch from the second conserved V-encoded cysteine to the conserved J-encoded phenylalanine. The earlier analysis of roughly 590 of the donors excluded sequences that lacked an unambiguous match to a single V gene segment. An earlier analysis of over 450 of the donors classified V segments as functional when productive rearrangements were above 56.7% and as segregating when the standard deviation between donors was above 5%. A statistical classification framework was built to diagnose cytomegalovirus status from the catalog of TCR beta chain sequences. A later analysis assigned V and J genes by comparing TCR nucleotide sequences with IMGT/GENE-DB human TR gene sequences. In a later analysis, CDR3 sequences and most-parsimonious VDJ recombination scenarios were assigned using the TCRdist pipeline. In a later analysis, every TCR beta chain was defined by the combination of its CDR3 amino acid sequence and its V-gene family, and reads without a unique V-gene family were dropped. In a later analysis, some 600 highly shared, low-generation-probability nucleotide sequences were removed to address suspected cross-contamination and a sequencing artifact. In a later analysis, a clonal expansion index was calculated for each public chain from normalized within-repertoire ranks of inferred template counts. In a later analysis, generation probabilities were computed using a VDJ recombination model fitted to out-of-frame rearrangements, and the results were checked against IGoR. A later analysis scored TCR-TCR, TCR-HLA and TCR-CMV co-occurrence with hypergeometric tests, applying a repertoire-size bias correction to TCR pairs. In a later analysis, false discovery rates were estimated by permuting HLA or CMV assignments 20 times. In a later analysis, co-occurring TCRs were grouped using DBSCAN, and TCRdist sequence similarity was added for clustering within HLA-allele-positive subsets. Co-occurrence clustering excluded repertoires with fewer than 30,000 or more than 120,000 public chains, plus five with anomalous nucleotide sharing. TCRdb took this table from immuneACCESS and kept in-frame rearrangements with V and J called. Such tables lack part of the clones; where checked against another copy, unresolved V genes explain under half of the gap, and the rest is unexplained. D and trimming were read from the DNA, whereas the V and J calls and clone size are those reported in that table. The sample data list roughly 150,000 clones, and 85% of these were observed just once. 1% of the sample rests with the top ten.

In total, around 600 healthy bone marrow donors made up the cohort. At the time of sampling, all cohort members were nominally healthy, though unrecorded immune exposures were likely present. The donor tested CMV seronegative, placing the donor among the 352 seronegative members of the cohort. Every donor gave a peripheral blood sample, and the peripheral blood mononuclear cells from that sample were used for TCR beta sequencing. The Qiagen DNeasy Blood Extraction Kit was used to extract genomic DNA from the blood cell samples. This sequence originates from a boy aged 2-9 years in good health and CMV-seronegative. The rearranged segments are TRBV28 and TRBJ2-4, and TRBD2 may be the D gene, going by 6 matching bases. The sample comprised PBMCs. The nucleotide sequence is TGTGCCAGCACCCTGGGACTAGCCAAAAACATTCAGTACTTC. Its protein is CASTLGLAKNIQYF.